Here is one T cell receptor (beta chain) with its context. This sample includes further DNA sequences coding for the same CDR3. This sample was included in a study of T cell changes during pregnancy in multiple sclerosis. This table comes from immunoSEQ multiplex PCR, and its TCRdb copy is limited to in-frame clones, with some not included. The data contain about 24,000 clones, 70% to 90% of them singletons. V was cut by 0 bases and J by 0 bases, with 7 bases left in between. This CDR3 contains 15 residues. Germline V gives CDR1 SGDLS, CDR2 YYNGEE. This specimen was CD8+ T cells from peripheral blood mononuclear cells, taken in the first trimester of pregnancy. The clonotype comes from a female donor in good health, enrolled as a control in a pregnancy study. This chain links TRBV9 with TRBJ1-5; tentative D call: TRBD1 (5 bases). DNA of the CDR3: TGTGCCAGCAGCGTAGGGGGCTATAGCAATCAGCCCCAGCATTTT. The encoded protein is CASSVGGYSNQPQHF.